These T cell receptor beta chains were read from a single sample in a study of OX40 agonist ivuxolimab in advanced cancers. TCRdb's copy holds only in-frame clones and misses some; the assay was immunoSEQ multiplex PCR. The sample lists around 52,000 clones, around 80% seen once, with approximately 2.8% in the top ten. This specimen consisted of CD4+ or CD8+ T cells sorted from blood, obtained in a trial of the OX40 agonist ivuxolimab. These receptors were taken from an adult with an advanced solid tumor such as melanoma, head and neck, liver or kidney cancer. CDR3s include the opening cysteine and the closing phenylalanine or tryptophan. A D gene is named only where the DNA matches it firmly. Clone size appears in some rows only: once, few, many, or a class for an expanded clone.

d_call j_call v_call clone_size cdr3_aa cdr3_nt
NA TRBJ1-2 TRBV5-4 NA CASSLDGRAGGYTF TGTGCCAGCAGCTTGGATGGCAGGGCGGGTGGCTACACCTTC
NA TRBJ2-7 TRBV7-2 few CASSLVGWGYEQYF TGTGCCAGCAGCTTAGTTGGGTGGGGCTACGAGCAGTACTTC
TRBD1 TRBJ1-2 TRBV11-2 few CASRPSGGFNEGYTF TGTGCCAGCAGACCCTCAGGGGGGTTCAATGAGGGCTACACCTTC
TRBD1 TRBJ1-1 TRBV27 NA CASSNPGQANTEAFF TGTGCCAGCAGTAATCCGGGACAGGCGAACACTGAAGCTTTCTTT
NA TRBJ2-5 TRBV29-1 NA CSVGRLLAETQYF TGCAGCGTTGGTCGGTTGCTAGCGGAGACCCAGTACTTC
NA TRBJ1-4 TRBV7-9 NA CASSLGGWQDLNEKLFF TGTGCCAGCAGCTTAGGCGGTTGGCAAGACCTTAATGAAAAACTGTTTTTT
TRBD1 TRBJ1-1 TRBV28 NA CASSLGRGLMNTEAFF TGTGCCAGCAGTTTAGGCAGGGGGCTTATGAACACTGAAGCTTTCTTT
NA TRBJ1-6 TRBV7-9 NA CASKGKVHF TGTGCCAGCAAGGGAAAGGTCCACTTT
NA TRBJ2-2 TRBV7-2 NA CASSSHGGTNTGELFF TGTGCCAGCAGCTCCCATGGGGGGACAAACACCGGGGAGCTGTTTTTT
NA TRBJ2-1 TRBV29-1 NA CSVGEENEQFF TGCAGCGTTGGGGAGGAGAATGAGCAGTTCTTC
NA TRBJ1-5 TRBV27 NA CASRPTGIGNQPQHF TGTGCCAGCAGGCCCACAGGGATCGGCAATCAGCCCCAGCATTTT
NA TRBJ2-5 TRBV5-1 NA CASSLKETQYF TGCGCCAGCAGCTTGAAAGAGACCCAGTACTTC
NA TRBJ2-7 TRBV5-6 NA CASSLYQGKFYEQYF TGTGCCAGCAGCTTGTATCAGGGGAAATTCTACGAGCAGTACTTC
NA TRBJ2-7 TRBV6-5 NA CASSERRVPYEQYF TGTGCCAGCAGTGAACGGAGGGTACCCTACGAGCAGTACTTC
NA TRBJ2-3 TRBV11-1 NA CASSLLVIGSRTDTQYF TGTGCCAGCAGCTTACTGGTGATCGGGAGCCGCACAGATACGCAGTATTTT
TRBD1 TRBJ2-3 TRBV30 NA CAWSAGRGQVDTQYF TGTGCCTGGAGTGCGGGCAGGGGGCAAGTAGATACGCAGTATTTT
NA TRBJ2-1 TRBV7-6 NA CASSPDWTRNNNEQFF TGTGCCAGCAGCCCCGACTGGACACGCAATAACAATGAGCAGTTCTTC
NA TRBJ2-2 TRBV2 NA CASRSQYAPANTGELFF TGTGCCAGCAGGTCCCAATACGCCCCAGCGAACACCGGGGAGCTGTTTTTT
NA TRBJ1-2 TRBV10-3 once CAISESAGGGLGGYTF TGTGCCATCAGTGAGTCCGCCGGTGGGGGACTGGGTGGCTACACCTTC
TRBD1 TRBJ2-5 TRBV5-1 NA CASSDYRDRVRETQYF TGCGCCAGCAGCGACTACCGGGACAGGGTTCGAGAGACCCAGTACTTC
NA TRBJ2-7 TRBV5-1 NA CASTATGISYEQYF TGCGCCAGCACTGCCACAGGGATCTCCTACGAGCAGTACTTC
TRBD1 TRBJ1-6 TRBV30 NA CAWSGDRGMSYNSPLHF TGTGCCTGGAGTGGGGACAGGGGAATGTCCTATAATTCACCCCTCCACTTT
NA TRBJ2-7 TRBV7-9 once CASSFLEGEQYF TGTGCCAGCAGCTTTCTGGAGGGCGAGCAGTACTTC
NA TRBJ1-2 TRBV30 few CAGFGRPGGYTF TGTGCCGGATTTGGAAGGCCAGGCGGCTACACCTTC
NA TRBJ2-3 TRBV29-1 NA CSVELGPPGTDTQYF TGCAGCGTAGAGCTGGGGCCCCCTGGCACAGATACGCAGTATTTT
TRBD2 TRBJ2-1 TRBV9 few CASSVSSGIYNEQFF TGTGCCAGCAGCGTATCTAGCGGGATCTACAATGAGCAGTTCTTC
TRBD2 TRBJ2-1 TRBV15 once CATRSGRANEQFF TGTGCCACGAGGAGCGGGAGGGCCAATGAGCAGTTCTTC
NA TRBJ1-3 TRBV9 NA CASSVEGLGAGSGNTIYF TGTGCCAGCAGCGTAGAGGGTCTTGGGGCAGGCTCTGGAAACACCATATATTTT
NA TRBJ2-2 TRBV7-7 few CASSLQQGAGTGELFF TGTGCCAGCAGCTTGCAGCAGGGCGCCGGCACCGGGGAGCTGTTTTTT
TRBD1 TRBJ1-3 TRBV5-6 NA CASSLGVDRGAAGNTIYF TGTGCCAGCAGCTTGGGGGTCGACAGGGGAGCTGCTGGAAACACCATATATTTT
NA TRBJ1-2 TRBV14 NA CASSQDRASHYGYTF TGTGCCAGCAGCCAAGACAGGGCATCTCACTATGGCTACACCTTC
TRBD1 TRBJ1-1 TRBV6-5 NA CASSSDRGANTEAFF TGTGCCAGCAGTTCGGACAGGGGAGCGAACACTGAAGCTTTCTTT
NA TRBJ2-2 TRBV6-1 NA CASSGARSGELFF TGTGCCAGCAGTGGGGCCAGGAGCGGGGAGCTGTTTTTT
NA TRBJ2-1 TRBV30 NA CAWMWPNNEQFF TGTGCCTGGATGTGGCCGAACAATGAGCAGTTCTTC
NA TRBJ1-2 TRBV4-1 NA CASSQLFEQNYGYTF TGCGCCAGCAGCCAATTGTTTGAACAGAACTATGGCTACACCTTC
NA TRBJ1-1 TRBV11-3 NA CASSLVVGGTEAFF TGTGCCAGCAGCTTAGTGGTAGGGGGGACTGAAGCTTTCTTT
NA TRBJ2-6 TRBV6-5 once CASSSPGVGANVLTF TGTGCCAGCAGTTCCCCAGGGGTCGGGGCCAACGTCCTGACTTTC
NA TRBJ1-1 TRBV7-8 NA CASSLGAKNTEAFF TGTGCCAGCAGCTTAGGGGCAAAGAACACTGAAGCTTTCTTT
TRBD2 TRBJ2-2 TRBV11-2 NA CASSSPLGLAGGPPGELFF TGTGCCAGCAGCTCCCCCCTGGGACTAGCGGGAGGGCCCCCCGGGGAGCTGTTTTTT
TRBD2 TRBJ2-3 TRBV5-1 NA CASSSGLAVSTDTQYF TGCGCCAGCAGCTCCGGACTAGCGGTGAGCACAGATACGCAGTATTTT
TRBD2 TRBJ2-5 TRBV11-2 NA CASSTPGGGAETQYF TGTGCCAGCAGCACCCCTGGGGGAGGGGCGGAGACCCAGTACTTC
NA TRBJ1-5 TRBV30 NA CAWSVPEGWQPQHF TGTGCCTGGAGTGTGCCCGAGGGCTGGCAGCCCCAGCATTTT
NA TRBJ2-5 TRBV7-8 NA CASSLQETQYF TGTGCCAGCAGCCTCCAAGAGACCCAGTACTTC
NA TRBJ1-1 TRBV29-1 NA CSVEGRLNTEAFF TGCAGCGTTGAGGGACGGCTGAACACTGAAGCTTTCTTT
TRBD1 TRBJ1-1 TRBV11-2 once CASSSGTGRMGTEAFF TGTGCCAGCAGCTCCGGGACAGGGCGAATGGGCACTGAAGCTTTCTTT
NA TRBJ2-3 TRBV2 NA CASSARGSLTQYF TGTGCCAGCAGTGCTCGGGGATCTCTTACGCAGTATTTT
NA TRBJ1-1 TRBV5-4 NA CASSQDWGVGVAFF TGTGCCAGCAGCCAAGATTGGGGGGTTGGGGTGGCTTTCTTT
TRBD2 TRBJ2-2 TRBV2 NA CAGKMQKREGTGELFF TGTGCCGGCAAGATGCAAAAGCGGGAGGGCACCGGGGAGCTGTTTTTT
NA TRBJ2-3 TRBV2 NA CASGSGVKDTQYF TGTGCCAGCGGGTCGGGAGTCAAAGATACGCAGTATTTT
NA TRBJ2-2 TRBV27 NA CASSPVGPVATGELFF TGTGCCAGCAGTCCCGTTGGGCCGGTGGCCACCGGGGAGCTGTTTTTT
NA TRBJ2-3 TRBV19 NA CASSKVIQTSDTQYF TGTGCCAGTAGTAAAGTTATTCAGACTTCAGATACGCAGTATTTT
NA TRBJ2-1 TRBV2 once CASRLRELQGYNEQFF TGTGCCAGCAGACTTAGGGAACTTCAAGGGTACAATGAGCAGTTCTTC
NA TRBJ2-7 TRBV5-4 NA CASSPTGSSYEQYF TGTGCCAGCAGCCCAACGGGGAGCTCCTACGAGCAGTACTTC
NA TRBJ1-2 TRBV7-8 NA CASSLAGGNYGYTF TGTGCCAGCAGCTTAGCGGGGGGCAACTATGGCTACACCTTC
TRBD2 TRBJ2-7 TRBV5-1 NA CASSSTSGTSEQYF TGCGCCAGCAGCTCGACTAGCGGGACTAGCGAGCAGTACTTC
NA TRBJ1-4 TRBV7-2 NA CASSLDSALGELFF TGTGCCAGCAGTTTAGATTCGGCTTTAGGTGAACTGTTTTTT
NA TRBJ2-1 TRBV2 NA CASSGHQNNEQFF TGTGCCAGCTCGGGACACCAAAACAATGAGCAGTTCTTC
NA TRBJ2-1 TRBV11-2 few CASSNTGEQFF TGTGCCAGCAGCAACACTGGAGAGCAGTTCTTC